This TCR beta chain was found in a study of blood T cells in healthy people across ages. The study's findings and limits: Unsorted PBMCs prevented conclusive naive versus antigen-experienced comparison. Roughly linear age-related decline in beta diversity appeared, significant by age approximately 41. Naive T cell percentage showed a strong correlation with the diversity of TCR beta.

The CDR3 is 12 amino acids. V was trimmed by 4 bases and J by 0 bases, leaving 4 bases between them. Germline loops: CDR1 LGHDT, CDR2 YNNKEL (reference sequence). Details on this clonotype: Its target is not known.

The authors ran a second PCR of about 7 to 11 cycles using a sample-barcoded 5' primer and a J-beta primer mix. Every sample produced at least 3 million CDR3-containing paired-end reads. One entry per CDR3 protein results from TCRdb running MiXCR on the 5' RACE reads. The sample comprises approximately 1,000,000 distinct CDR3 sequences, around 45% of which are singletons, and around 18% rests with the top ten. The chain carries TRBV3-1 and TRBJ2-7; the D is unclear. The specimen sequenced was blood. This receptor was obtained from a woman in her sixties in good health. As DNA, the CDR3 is TGTGCCAGCAGCCGTATCTCCTACGAGCAGTACTTC. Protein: CASSRISYEQYF.